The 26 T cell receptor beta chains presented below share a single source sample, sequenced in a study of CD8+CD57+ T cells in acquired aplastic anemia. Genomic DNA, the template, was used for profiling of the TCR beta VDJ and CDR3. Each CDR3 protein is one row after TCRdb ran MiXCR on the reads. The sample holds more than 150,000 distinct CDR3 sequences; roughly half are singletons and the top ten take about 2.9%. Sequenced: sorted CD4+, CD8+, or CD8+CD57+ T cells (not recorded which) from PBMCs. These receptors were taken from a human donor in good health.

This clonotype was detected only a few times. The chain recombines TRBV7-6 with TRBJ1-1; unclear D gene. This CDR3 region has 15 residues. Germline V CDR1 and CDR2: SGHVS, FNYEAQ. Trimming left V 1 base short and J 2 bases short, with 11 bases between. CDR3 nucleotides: TGTGCCAGCAGCTTAGGCCCAGAAGCTAACACTGAAGCTTTCTTT. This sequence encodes CASSLGPEANTEAFF.

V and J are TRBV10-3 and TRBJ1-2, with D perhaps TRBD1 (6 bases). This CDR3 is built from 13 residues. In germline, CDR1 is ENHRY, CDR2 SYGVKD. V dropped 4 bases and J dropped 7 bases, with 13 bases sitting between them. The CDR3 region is CAISGVGTSGYTF. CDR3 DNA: TGTGCCATCAGTGGGGTAGGGACAAGTGGCTACACCTTC.

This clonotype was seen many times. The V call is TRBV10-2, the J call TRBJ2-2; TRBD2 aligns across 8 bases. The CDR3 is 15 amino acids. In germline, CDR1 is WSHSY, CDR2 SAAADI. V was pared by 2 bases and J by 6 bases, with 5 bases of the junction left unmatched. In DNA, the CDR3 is TGCGCCAGCAGTGAGACGGGAGGGCCGGCCGGGGAGCTGTTTTTT. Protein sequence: CASSETGGPAGELFF.

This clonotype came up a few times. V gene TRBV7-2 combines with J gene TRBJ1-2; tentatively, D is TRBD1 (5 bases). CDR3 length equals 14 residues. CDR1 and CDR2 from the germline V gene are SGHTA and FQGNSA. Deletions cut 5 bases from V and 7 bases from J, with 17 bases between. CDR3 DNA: TGTGCCAGCAGCCAATTAGTGATCGGGGGTGGCTACACCTTC. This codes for CASSQLVIGGGYTF.

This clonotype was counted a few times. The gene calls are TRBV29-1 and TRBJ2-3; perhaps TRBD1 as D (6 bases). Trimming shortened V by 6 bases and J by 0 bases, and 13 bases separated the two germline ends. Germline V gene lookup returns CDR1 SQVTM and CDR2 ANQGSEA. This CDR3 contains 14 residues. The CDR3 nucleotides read TGCAGCGTCGGGACACCTCCGAGCACAGATACGCAGTATTTT. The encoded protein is CSVGTPPSTDTQYF.

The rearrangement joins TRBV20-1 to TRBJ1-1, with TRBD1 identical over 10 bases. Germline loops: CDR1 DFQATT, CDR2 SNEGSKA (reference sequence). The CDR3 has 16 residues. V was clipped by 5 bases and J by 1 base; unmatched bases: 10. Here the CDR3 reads CSASRDRGQRNTEAFF. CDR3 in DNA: TGCAGTGCTTCGAGAGACAGGGGGCAACGGAACACTGAAGCTTTCTTT.

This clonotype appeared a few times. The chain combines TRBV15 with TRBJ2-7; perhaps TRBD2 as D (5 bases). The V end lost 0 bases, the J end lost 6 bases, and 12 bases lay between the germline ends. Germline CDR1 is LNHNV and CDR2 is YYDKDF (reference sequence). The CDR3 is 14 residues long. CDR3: CATSRDPSSGEQYF. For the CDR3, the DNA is TGTGCCACCAGCAGAGACCCTAGCTCGGGCGAGCAGTACTTC.

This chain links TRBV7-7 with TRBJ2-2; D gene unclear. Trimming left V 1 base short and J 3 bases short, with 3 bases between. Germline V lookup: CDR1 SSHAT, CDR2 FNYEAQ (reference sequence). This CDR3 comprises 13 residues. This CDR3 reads CASSLVHTGELFF. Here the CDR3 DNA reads TGTGCCAGCAGCTTAGTTCACACCGGGGAGCTGTTTTTT.

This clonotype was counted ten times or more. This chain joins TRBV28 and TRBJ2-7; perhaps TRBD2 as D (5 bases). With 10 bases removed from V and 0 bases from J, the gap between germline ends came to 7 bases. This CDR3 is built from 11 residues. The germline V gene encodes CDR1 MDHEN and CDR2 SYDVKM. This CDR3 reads CATGDSYEQYF. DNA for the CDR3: TGTGCCACCGGGGACTCCTACGAGCAGTACTTC.

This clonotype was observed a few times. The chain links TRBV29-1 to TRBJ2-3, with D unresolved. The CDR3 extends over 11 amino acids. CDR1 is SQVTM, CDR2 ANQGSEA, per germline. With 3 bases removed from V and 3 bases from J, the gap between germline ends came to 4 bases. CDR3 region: CSVDLTDTQYF. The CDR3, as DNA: TGCAGCGTTGATCTAACAGATACGCAGTATTTT.

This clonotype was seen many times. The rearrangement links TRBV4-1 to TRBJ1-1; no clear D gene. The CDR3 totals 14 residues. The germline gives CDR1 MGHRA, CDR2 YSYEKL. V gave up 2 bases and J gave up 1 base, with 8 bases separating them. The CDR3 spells CASSQWTENTEAFF. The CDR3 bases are TGCGCCAGCAGCCAATGGACGGAGAACACTGAAGCTTTCTTT.

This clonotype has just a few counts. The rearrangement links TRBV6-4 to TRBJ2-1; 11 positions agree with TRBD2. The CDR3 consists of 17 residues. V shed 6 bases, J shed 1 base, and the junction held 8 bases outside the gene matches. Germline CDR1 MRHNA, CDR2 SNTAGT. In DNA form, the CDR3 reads TGTGCCAGCAGAGCTCGACTAGCGGGAAGGTCCTACAATGAGCAGTTCTTC. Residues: CASRARLAGRSYNEQFF.

The CDR3 here is CATSRGYQETQYF. For the CDR3, the DNA is TGTGCCACCAGTCGGGGCTACCAAGAGACCCAGTACTTC. This chain uses TRBV15 with TRBJ2-5; D could derive from TRBD1 or TRBD2 (5 bases each). Germline CDR1 LNHNV, CDR2 YYDKDF (reference sequence). V was cut by 6 bases and J by 0 bases, with 8 bases left in between. CDR3 length: 13 residues.

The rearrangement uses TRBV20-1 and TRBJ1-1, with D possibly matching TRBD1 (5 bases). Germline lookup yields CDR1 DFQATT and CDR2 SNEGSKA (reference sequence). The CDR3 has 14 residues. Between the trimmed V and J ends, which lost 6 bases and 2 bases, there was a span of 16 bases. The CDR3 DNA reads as TGCAGTGCCGATCTTATACAGGTAAACACTGAAGCTTTCTTT. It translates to CSADLIQVNTEAFF.

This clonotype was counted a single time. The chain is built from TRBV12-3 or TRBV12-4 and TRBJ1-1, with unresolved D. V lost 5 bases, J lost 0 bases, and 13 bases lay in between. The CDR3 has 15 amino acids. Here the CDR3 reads CASSPQGVVNTEAFF. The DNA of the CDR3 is TGTGCCAGCAGTCCCCAAGGCGTCGTGAACACTGAAGCTTTCTTT.

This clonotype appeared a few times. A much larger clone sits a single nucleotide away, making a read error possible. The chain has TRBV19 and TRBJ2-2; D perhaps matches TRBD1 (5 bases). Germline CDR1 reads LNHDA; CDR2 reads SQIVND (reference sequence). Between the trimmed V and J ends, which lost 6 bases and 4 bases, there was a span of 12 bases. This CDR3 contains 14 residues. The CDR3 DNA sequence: TGTGCCAGTAGACGGACACTAACCACCGGGGAGCTGTTTTTT. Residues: CASRRTLTTGELFF.

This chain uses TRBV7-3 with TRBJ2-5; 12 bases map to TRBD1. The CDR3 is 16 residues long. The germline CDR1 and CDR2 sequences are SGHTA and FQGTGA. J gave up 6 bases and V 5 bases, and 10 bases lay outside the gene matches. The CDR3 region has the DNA TGTGCCAGCAGCCGTAGCCCGGGACAGGGGGCGCAGACCCAGTACTTC. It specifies CASSRSPGQGAQTQYF.

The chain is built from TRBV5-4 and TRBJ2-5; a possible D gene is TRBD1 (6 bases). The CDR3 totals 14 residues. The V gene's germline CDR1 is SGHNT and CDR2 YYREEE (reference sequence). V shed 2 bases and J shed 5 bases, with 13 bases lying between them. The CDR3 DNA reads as TGTGCCAGCAGCTTCAGGGGCGTAATCGAGACCCAGTACTTC. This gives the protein CASSFRGVIETQYF.

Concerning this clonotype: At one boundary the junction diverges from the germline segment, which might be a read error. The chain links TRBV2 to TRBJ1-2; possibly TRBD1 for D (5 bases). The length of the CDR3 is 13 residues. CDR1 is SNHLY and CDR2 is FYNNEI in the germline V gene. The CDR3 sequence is CASSNGQGGGDTF. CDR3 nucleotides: TGTGCCAGCAGTAATGGGCAGGGAGGTGGCGACACCTTC.

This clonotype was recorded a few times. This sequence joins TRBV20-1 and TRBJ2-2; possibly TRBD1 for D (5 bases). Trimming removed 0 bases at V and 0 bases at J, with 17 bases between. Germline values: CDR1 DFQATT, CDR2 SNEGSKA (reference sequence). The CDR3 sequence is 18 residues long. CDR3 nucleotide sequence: TGCAGTGCTAGAGATCAACGCAGGGCCGGTCCGAACACCGGGGAGCTGTTTTTT. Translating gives CSARDQRRAGPNTGELFF.

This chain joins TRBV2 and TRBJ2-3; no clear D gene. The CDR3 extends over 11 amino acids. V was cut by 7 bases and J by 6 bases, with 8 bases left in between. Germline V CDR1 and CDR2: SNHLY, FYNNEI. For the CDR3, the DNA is TGTGCCAGCAATGAGGTTGATACGCAGTATTTT. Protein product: CASNEVDTQYF.

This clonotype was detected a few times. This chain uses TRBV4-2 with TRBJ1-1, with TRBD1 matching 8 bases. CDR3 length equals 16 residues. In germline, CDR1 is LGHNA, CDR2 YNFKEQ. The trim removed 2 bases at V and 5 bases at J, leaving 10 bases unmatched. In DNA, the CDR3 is TGTGCCAGCAGCCAATTAGTACTCAGGGGGCCAACTGAAGCTTTCTTT. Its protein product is CASSQLVLRGPTEAFF.

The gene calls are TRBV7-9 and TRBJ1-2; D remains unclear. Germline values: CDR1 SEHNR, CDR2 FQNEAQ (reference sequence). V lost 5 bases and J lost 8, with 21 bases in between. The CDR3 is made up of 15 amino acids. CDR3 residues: CASSPEVTWTGGYTF. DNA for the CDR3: TGTGCCAGCAGCCCCGAAGTGACGTGGACGGGCGGCTACACCTTC.

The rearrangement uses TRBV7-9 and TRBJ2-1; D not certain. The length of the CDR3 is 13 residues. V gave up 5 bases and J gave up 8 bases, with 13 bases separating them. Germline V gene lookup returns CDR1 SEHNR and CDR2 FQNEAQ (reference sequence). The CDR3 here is CASSLTLDDEQFF. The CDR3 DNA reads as TGTGCCAGCAGCCTGACCCTGGATGATGAGCAGTTCTTC.

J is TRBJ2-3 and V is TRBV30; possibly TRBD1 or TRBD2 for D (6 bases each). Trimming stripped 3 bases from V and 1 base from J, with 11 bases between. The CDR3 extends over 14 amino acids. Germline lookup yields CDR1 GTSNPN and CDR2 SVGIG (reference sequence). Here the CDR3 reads CAWRWGAGTDTQYF. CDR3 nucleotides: TGTGCCTGGAGGTGGGGGGCGGGCACAGATACGCAGTATTTT. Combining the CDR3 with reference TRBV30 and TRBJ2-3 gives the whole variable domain SQTIHQWPATLVQPVGSPLSLECTVEGTSNPNLYWYRQAAGRGLQLLFYSVGIGQISSEVPQNLSASRPQDRQFILSSKKLLLSDSGFYLCAWRWGAGTDTQYFGPGTRLTVL.

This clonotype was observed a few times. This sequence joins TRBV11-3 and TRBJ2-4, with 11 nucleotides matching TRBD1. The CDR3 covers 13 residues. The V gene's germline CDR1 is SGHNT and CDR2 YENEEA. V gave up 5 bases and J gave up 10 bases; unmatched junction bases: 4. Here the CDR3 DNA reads TGTGCCAGCAGCGAGTGGGACAGGGGGATTCAGTACTTC. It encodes CASSEWDRGIQYF.